The source of this T cell receptor (beta chain) is a study of T cells after yellow fever vaccination. The study's findings and limits: Contaminants from the bulk population, in the form of abundant clonotypes, could be found in FACS-sorted repertoires. A small share of clonotypes appeared in both CD4 and CD8 compartments. Re-detected after boosting: most primary clones, almost 98% of CD4 and 88% of CD8.

In making TCR cDNA, 5'RACE template switching added a universal primer site and UMIs to it. TCRdb re-called the 5' RACE reads through MiXCR, storing one row per CDR3 protein. Of around 230,000 distinct CDR3 sequences in the sample, roughly 6.8% were seen once. This clonotype was seen ten or more times. Its antigen is undetermined. The sample was CD4+ T cells sorted from PBMCs, taken on the day of the yellow fever booster vaccination. The clonotype originates from a man aged 25-45 years who received the YFV17D yellow fever vaccine.

The CDR3 sequence: CASSLTTYEQYF. The CDR3 bases are TGTGCCAGCAGCTTAACCACCTACGAGCAGTACTTC. The chain links TRBV7-2 to TRBJ2-7, with no clear D. CDR1 and CDR2 (germline): SGHTA, FQGNSA. The CDR3 extends over 12 amino acids. Trimming cost V 2 bases and J 2 bases, with 4 bases left between them.